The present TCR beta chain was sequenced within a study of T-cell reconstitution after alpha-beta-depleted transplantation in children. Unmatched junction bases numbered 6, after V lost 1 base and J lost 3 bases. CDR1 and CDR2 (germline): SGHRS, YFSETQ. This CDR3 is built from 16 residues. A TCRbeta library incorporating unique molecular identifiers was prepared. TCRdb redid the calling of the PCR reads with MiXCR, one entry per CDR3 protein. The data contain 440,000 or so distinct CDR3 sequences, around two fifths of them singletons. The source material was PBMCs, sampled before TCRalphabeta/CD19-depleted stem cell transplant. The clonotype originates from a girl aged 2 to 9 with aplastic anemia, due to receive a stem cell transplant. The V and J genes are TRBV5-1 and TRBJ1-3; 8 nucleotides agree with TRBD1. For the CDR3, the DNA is TGCGCCAGCAGCTTGACCGGGACAGGCATTGGAAACACCATATATTTT. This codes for CASSLTGTGIGNTIYF.